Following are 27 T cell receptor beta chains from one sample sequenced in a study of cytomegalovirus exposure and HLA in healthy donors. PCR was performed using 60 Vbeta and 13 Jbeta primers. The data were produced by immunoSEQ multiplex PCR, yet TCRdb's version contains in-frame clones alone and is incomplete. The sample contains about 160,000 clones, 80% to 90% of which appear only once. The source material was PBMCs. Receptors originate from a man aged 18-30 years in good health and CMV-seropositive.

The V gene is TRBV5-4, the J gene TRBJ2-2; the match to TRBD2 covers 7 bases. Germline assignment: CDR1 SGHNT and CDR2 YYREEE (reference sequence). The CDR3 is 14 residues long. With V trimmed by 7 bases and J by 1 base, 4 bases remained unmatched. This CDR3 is CASGVAGNTGELFF. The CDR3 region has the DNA TGTGCCAGCGGGGTAGCGGGGAACACCGGGGAGCTGTTTTTT.

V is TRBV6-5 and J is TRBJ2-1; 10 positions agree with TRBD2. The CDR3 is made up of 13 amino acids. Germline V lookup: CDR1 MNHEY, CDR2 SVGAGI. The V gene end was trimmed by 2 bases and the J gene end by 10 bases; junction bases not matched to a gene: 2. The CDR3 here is CASSYGLADEQFF. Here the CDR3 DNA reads TGTGCCAGCAGTTACGGACTAGCGGACGAGCAGTTCTTC.

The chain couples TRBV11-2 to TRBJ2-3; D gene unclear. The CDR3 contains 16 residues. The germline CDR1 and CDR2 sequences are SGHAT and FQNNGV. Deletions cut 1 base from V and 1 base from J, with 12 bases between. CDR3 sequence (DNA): TGTGCCAGCAGCTTAGTTCCCCTAGAGCGCACAGATACGCAGTATTTT. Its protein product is CASSLVPLERTDTQYF.

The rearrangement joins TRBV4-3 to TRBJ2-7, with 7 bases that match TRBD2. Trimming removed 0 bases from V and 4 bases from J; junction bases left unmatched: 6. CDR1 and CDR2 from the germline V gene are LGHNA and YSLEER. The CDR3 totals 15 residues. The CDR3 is CASSQEKLALYEQYF. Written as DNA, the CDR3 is TGCGCCAGCAGCCAAGAAAAACTAGCGTTATACGAGCAGTACTTC.

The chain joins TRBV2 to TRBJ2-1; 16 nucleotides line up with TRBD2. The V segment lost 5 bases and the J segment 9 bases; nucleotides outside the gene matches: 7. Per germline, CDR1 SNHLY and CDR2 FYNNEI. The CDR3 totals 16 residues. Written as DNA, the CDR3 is TGTGCCAGCAGTACCCAGGGACTAGCGGGGGGGAGTGAGCAGTTCTTC. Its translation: CASSTQGLAGGSEQFF.

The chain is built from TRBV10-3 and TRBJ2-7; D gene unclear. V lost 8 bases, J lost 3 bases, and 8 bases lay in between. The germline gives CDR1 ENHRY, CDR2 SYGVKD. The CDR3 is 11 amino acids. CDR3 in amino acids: CAISTNYEQYF. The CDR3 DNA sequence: TGTGCCATCTCTACGAACTACGAGCAGTACTTC.

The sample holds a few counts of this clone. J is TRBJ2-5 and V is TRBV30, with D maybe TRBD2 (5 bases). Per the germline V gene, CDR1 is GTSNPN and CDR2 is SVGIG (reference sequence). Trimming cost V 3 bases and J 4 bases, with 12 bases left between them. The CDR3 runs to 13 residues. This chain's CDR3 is CAWSSGSAETQYF. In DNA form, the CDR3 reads TGTGCCTGGAGCTCGGGGAGCGCAGAGACCCAGTACTTC. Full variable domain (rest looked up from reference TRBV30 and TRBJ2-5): SQTIHQWPATLVQPVGSPLSLECTVEGTSNPNLYWYRQAAGRGLQLLFYSVGIGQISSEVPQNLSASRPQDRQFILSSKKLLLSDSGFYLCAWSSGSAETQYFGPGTRLLVL.

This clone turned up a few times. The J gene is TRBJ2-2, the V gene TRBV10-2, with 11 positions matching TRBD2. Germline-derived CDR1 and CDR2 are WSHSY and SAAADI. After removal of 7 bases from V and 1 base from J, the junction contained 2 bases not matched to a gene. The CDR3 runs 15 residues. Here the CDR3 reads CASTTSGGNTGELFF. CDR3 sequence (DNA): TGCGCCAGCACCACTAGCGGGGGGAACACCGGGGAGCTGTTTTTT.

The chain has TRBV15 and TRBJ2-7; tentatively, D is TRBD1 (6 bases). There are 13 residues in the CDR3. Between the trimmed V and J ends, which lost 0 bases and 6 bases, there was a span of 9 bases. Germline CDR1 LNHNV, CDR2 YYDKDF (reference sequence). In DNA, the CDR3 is TGTGCCACCAGCAGAGATTTAGGGGGCGAGCAGTACTTC. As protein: CATSRDLGGEQYF.

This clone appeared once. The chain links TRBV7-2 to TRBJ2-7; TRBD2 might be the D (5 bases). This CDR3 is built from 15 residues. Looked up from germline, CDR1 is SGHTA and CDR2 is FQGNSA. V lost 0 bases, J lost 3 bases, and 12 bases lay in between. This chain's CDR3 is CASSLAGHEGYEQYF. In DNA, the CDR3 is TGTGCCAGCAGCTTAGCGGGCCATGAGGGCTACGAGCAGTACTTC.

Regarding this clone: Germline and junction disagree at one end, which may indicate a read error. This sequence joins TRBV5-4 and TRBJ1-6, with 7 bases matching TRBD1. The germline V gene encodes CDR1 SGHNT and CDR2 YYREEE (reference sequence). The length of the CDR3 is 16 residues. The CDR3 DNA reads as TGTGCCAGCAGCGAAGGGGGCCCCTCCTATAATTCACCCCCCCACTTT. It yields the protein CASSEGGPSYNSPPHF. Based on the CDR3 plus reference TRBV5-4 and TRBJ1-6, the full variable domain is ETGVTQSPTHLIKTRGQQVTLRCSSQSGHNTVSWYQQALGQGPQFIFQYYREEENGRGNFPPRFSGLQFPNYSSELNVNALELDDSALYLCASSEGGPSYNSPPHFGNGTRLTVT.

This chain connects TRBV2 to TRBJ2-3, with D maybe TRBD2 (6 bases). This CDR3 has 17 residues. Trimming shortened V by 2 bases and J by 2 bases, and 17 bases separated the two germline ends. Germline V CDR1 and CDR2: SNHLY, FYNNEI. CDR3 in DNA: TGTGCCAGCAGTGAACGGAGGGTAGCGGCCACCACAGATACGCAGTATTTT. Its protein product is CASSERRVAATTDTQYF.

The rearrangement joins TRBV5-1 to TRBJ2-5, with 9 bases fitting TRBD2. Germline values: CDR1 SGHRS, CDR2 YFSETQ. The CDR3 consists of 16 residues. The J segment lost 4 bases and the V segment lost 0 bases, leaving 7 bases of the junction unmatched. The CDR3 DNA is TGCGCCAGCAGCTTGGTTGGCGGGGGGGCCGGAGAGACCCAGTACTTC. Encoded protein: CASSLVGGGAGETQYF. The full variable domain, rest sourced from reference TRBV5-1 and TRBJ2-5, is KAGVTQTPRYLIKTRGQQVTLSCSPISGHRSVSWYQQTPGQGLQFLFEYFSETQRNKGNFPGRFSGRQFSNSRSEMNVSTLELGDSALYLCASSLVGGGAGETQYFGPGTRLLVL.

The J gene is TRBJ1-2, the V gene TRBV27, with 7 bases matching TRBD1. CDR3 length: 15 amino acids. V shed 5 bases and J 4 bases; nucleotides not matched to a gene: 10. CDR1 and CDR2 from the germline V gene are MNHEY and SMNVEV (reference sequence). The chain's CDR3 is CASSADRAKGYGYTF. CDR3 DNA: TGTGCCAGCAGTGCAGACAGGGCCAAGGGCTATGGCTACACCTTC.

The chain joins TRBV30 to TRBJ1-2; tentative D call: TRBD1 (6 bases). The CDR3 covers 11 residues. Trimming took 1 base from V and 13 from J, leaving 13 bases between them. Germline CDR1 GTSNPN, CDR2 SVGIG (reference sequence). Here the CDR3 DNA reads TGTGCCTGGAGTGGCGCAGGGGCCAGCACCTTC. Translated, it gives CAWSGAGASTF.

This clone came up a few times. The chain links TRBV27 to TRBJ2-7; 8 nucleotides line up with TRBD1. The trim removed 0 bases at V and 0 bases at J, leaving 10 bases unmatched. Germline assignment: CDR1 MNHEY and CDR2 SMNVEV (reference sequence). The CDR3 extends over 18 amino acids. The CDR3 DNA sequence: TGTGCCAGCAGTTTATCCCCCCTTACAGGGGGGAGCTCCTACGAGCAGTACTTC. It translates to CASSLSPLTGGSSYEQYF.

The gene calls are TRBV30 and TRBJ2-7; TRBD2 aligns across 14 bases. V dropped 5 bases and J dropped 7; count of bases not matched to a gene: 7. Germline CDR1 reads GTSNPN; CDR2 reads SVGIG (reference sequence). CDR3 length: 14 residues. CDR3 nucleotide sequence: TGTGCCTGGGGGGGACTAGCGGGGGTAGCGGAGCAGTACTTC. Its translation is CAWGGLAGVAEQYF.

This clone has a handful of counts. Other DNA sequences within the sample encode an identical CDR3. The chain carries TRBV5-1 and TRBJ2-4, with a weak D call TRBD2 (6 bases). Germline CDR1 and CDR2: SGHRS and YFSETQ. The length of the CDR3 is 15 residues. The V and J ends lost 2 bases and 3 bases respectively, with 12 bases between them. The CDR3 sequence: CASSLGGAGKNIQYF. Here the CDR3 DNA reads TGCGCCAGCAGCTTAGGCGGGGCGGGCAAAAACATTCAGTACTTC.

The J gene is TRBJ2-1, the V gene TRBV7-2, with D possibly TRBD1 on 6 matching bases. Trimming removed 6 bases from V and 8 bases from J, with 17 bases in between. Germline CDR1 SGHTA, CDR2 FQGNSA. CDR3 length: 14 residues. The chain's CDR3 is CASRGQIGRDEQFF. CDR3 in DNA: TGTGCCAGCAGGGGACAAATAGGACGGGATGAGCAGTTCTTC.

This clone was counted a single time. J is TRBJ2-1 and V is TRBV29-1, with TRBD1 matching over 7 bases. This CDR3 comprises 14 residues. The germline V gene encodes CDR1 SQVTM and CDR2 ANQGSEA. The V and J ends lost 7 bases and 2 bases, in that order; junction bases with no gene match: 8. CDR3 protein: CSAQQGKAYNEQFF. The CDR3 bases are TGCAGCGCGCAACAGGGGAAGGCCTACAATGAGCAGTTCTTC.

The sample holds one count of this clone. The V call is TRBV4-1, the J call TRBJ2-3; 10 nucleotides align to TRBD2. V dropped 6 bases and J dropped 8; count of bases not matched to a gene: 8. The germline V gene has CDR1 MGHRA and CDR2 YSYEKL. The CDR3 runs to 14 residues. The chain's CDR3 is CASRGSGGAATQYF. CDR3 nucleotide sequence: TGCGCCAGCAGGGGGAGCGGGGGGGCTGCTACGCAGTATTTT.

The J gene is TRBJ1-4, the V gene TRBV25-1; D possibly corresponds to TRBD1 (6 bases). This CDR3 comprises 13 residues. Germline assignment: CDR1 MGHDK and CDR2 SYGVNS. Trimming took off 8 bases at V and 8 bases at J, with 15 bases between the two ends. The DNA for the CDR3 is TGTGCCAGCGGGGGGGCAGGAACCGAAAAACTGTTTTTT. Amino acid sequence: CASGGAGTEKLFF.

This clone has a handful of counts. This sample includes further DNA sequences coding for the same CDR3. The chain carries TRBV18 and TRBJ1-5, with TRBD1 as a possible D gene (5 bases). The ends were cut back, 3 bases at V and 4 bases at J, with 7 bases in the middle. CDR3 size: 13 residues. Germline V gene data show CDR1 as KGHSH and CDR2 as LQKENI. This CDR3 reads CASSPDRNQPQHF. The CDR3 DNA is TGTGCCAGCTCACCTGACAGAAATCAGCCCCAGCATTTT.

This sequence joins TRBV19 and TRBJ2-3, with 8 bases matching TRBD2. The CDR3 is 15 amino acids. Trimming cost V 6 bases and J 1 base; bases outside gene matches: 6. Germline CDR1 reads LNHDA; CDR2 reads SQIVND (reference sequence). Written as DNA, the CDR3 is TGTGCCAGTAGGGCAATTAGCGGGGGCACAGATACGCAGTATTTT. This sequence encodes CASRAISGGTDTQYF.

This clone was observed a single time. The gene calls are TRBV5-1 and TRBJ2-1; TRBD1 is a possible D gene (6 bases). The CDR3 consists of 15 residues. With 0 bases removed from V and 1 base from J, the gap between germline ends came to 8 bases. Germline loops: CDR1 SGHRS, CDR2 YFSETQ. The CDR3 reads CASSLGGPSYNEQFF. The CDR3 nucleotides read TGCGCCAGCAGCTTGGGGGGGCCTTCCTACAATGAGCAGTTCTTC.

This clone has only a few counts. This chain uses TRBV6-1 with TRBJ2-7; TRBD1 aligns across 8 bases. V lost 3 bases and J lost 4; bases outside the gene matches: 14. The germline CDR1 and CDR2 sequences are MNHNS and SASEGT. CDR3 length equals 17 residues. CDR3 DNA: TGTGCCAGCAGTGACGCCTCCCGTGGACAGGGCGGTTACGAGCAGTACTTC. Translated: CASSDASRGQGGYEQYF.

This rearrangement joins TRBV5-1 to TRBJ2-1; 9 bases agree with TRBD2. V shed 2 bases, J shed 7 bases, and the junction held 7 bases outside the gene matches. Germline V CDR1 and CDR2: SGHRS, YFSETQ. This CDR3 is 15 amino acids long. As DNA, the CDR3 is TGCGCCAGCAGCTTAGCTCTAGCGGGGAAGAATGAGCAGTTCTTC. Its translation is CASSLALAGKNEQFF.